The present T cell receptor beta chain was sequenced within a study of monozygotic twins with inflammatory bowel disease. Reprocessing the 5' RACE reads, TCRdb reports a single entry for every CDR3 protein and omits DNA. The sample totals 400,000 to 500,000 distinct CDR3 sequences. Germline-derived CDR1 and CDR2 are SGHTA and FQGNSA. CDR3 length equals 14 residues. Sequencing input: blood. The clonotype was recovered from a human donor with ulcerative colitis or Crohn's disease, or a healthy co-twin of an affected twin (not recorded which). The chain employs TRBV7-2 and TRBJ1-4; the D call of TRBD1 rests on TCRdb alone, since no DNA is present to check it. CDR3 residues: CASSLGETGEKLFF.